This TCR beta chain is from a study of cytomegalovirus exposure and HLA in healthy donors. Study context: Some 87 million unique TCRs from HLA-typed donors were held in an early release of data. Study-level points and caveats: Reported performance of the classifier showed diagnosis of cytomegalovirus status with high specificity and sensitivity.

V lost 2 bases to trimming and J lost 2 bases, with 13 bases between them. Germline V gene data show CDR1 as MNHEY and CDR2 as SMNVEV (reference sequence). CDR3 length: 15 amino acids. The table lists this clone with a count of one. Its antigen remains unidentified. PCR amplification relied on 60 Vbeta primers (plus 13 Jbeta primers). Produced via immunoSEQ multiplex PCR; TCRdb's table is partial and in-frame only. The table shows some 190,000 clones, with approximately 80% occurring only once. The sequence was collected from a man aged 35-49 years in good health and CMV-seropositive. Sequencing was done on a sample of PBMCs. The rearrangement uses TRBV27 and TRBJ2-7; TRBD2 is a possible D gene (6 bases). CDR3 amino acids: CASSLGEATPYEQYF. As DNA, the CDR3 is TGTGCCAGCAGTTTAGGGGAGGCCACACCCTACGAGCAGTACTTC.